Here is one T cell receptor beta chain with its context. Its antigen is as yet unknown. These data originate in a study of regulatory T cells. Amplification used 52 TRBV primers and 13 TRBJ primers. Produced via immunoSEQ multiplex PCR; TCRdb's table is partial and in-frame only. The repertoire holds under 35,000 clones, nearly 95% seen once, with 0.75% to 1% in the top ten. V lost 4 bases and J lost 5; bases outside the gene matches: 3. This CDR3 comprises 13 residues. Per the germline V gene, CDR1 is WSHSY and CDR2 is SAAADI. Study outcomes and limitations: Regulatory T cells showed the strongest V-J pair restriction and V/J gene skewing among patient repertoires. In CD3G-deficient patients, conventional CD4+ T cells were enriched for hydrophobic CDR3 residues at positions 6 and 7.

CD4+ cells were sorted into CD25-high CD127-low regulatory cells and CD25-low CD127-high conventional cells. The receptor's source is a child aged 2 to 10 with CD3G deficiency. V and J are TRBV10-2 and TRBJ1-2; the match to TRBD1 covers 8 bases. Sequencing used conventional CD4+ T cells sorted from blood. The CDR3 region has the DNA TGCGCCAGCAGTGCGGACAGGGCTTATGGCTACACCTTC. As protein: CASSADRAYGYTF.